This record concerns one TCR beta chain sequence. This specimen belongs to a study of blood T cell repertoires in COVID-19. Study background: Researchers got acute and convalescent COVID-19 samples from the United States, Italy and Spain.

TCRdb's copy holds only in-frame clones and misses some; the assay was immunoSEQ multiplex PCR. In the table there are about 210,000 clones, 85% to 90% of which are singletons. There are 18 residues in the CDR3. V lost 6 bases, J lost 4 bases, and 25 bases lay in between. The germline gives CDR1 MDHEN, CDR2 SYDVKM. V gene TRBV28 combines with J gene TRBJ2-1, with a possible D match to TRBD2 (6 bases). The sequence was collected from a woman aged 40 to 50 in a cohort exposed to, infected with or recovered from COVID-19 (not recorded which). The specimen was PBMCs or T cells enriched from blood (not recorded which). This chain's CDR3 is CASRRIRNMGGKYNEQFF. CDR3 DNA sequence: TGTGCCAGCAGGCGTATCCGCAATATGGGGGGAAAGTACAATGAGCAGTTCTTC.